Included here is one T cell receptor (beta chain) sequence, with context. This CDR3 region has 11 residues. The V gene's germline CDR1 is GTSNPN and CDR2 SVGIG (reference sequence). The V and J ends lost 8 bases and 2 bases respectively, with 10 bases between them. Time point reported: blood from clinic visit 5 months post-surgery; TSC patient then seizure free. Sequencing was limited to surgery cases with top T cell transcript signatures in brain tissue. This record comes from a study of brain T cells in children with intractable seizures. Generated by immunoSEQ multiplex PCR, the TCRdb table keeps only in-frame clones and is missing some. The table has about 320,000 clones, 85% to 95% seen once.

The chain is built from TRBV30 and TRBJ2-7; a possible D gene is TRBD1 (6 bases). The sample consisted of peripheral blood, taken about 5 months after surgery. The TCR comes from a boy younger than two with tuberous sclerosis and intractable seizures. In DNA form, the CDR3 reads TGTGCCGGGACATCCACCTACGAGCAGTACTTC. This sequence encodes CAGTSTYEQYF.